A single sample gave rise to the 30 T cell receptor beta chains below, sequenced in a study of cytomegalovirus exposure and HLA in healthy donors. Both 60 Vbeta primers and 13 Jbeta primers went into the PCR. Generated by immunoSEQ multiplex PCR, the TCRdb table keeps only in-frame clones and is missing some. The sample shows hundreds of thousands of clones, roughly two thirds of them seen only once. The sample was PBMCs. All receptors come from a female donor in good health and CMV-seronegative.

V usage is TRBV11-3 and J usage is TRBJ2-5, with D perhaps TRBD1 (5 bases). This CDR3 region has 14 residues. Trimming took 0 bases from V and 3 from J, leaving 8 bases between them. The germline V gene has CDR1 SGHNT and CDR2 YENEEA. The CDR3, as DNA: TGTGCCAGCAGCTTAGAGCTAGGGGAAGAGACCCAGTACTTC. This encodes CASSLELGEETQYF.

The chain employs TRBV4-1 and TRBJ1-1, with 8 positions matching TRBD1. The CDR3 extends over 15 amino acids. Losses at the gene ends were 0 bases for V and 0 bases for J; bases not matched to a gene: 0. CDR1 and CDR2 from the germline V gene are MGHRA and YSYEKL. The CDR3 is CASSQEDRVNTEAFF. CDR3 coding DNA: TGCGCCAGCAGCCAAGAGGACAGGGTGAACACTGAAGCTTTCTTT.

The rearrangement uses TRBV10-3 and TRBJ2-7, with D maybe TRBD2 (5 bases). With 0 bases removed from V and 3 bases from J, the gap between germline ends came to 9 bases. The CDR3 is 14 amino acids. Germline V gene lookup returns CDR1 ENHRY and CDR2 SYGVKD. Here the CDR3 DNA reads TGTGCCATCAGTGAGTCTGGCGGGCTCTACGAGCAGTACTTC. This translates into CAISESGGLYEQYF.

The J gene is TRBJ2-3, the V gene TRBV4-1, with TRBD1 identical over 9 bases. V lost 4 bases to trimming and J lost 5 bases; unmatched junction nucleotides: 10. The CDR3 is 16 amino acids. Germline CDR1 MGHRA, CDR2 YSYEKL. CDR3 amino acids: CASSLGTGFLEDTQYF. The CDR3 bases are TGCGCCAGCAGCCTTGGGACAGGGTTTTTGGAAGATACGCAGTATTTT.

The chain links TRBV5-1 to TRBJ2-5; TRBD2 might be the D (6 bases). Trimming shortened V by 4 bases and J by 4 bases, and 17 bases separated the two germline ends. CDR1 and CDR2 from the germline V gene are SGHRS and YFSETQ. The CDR3 is made up of 15 amino acids. Here the CDR3 DNA reads TGCGCCAGCAGCGTCACCGGGACTGGGAGAGAGACCCAGTACTTC. Translation gives CASSVTGTGRETQYF.

The CDR3 sequence: CASSQDRNEAFF. The CDR3 coding sequence is TGCGCCAGCAGCCAAGATAGAAATGAAGCTTTCTTT. This rearrangement joins TRBV4-1 to TRBJ1-1; D ambiguous. Trimming took off 0 bases at V and 7 bases at J, with 6 bases between the two ends. Germline V gene data show CDR1 as MGHRA and CDR2 as YSYEKL. The CDR3 runs to 12 residues.

This chain connects TRBV27 to TRBJ2-7, with TRBD1 matching 9 bases. The CDR3 has 16 amino acids. Unmatched junction bases numbered 4, after V lost 0 bases and J lost 1 base. The germline CDR1 and CDR2 sequences are MNHEY and SMNVEV (reference sequence). Written as DNA, the CDR3 is TGTGCCAGCAGTTTATCGGGACAGGGAGTTTCCTACGAGCAGTACTTC. Amino acids: CASSLSGQGVSYEQYF.

This clone occurred a few times. The chain links TRBV5-4 to TRBJ1-6; TRBD1 agrees at 11 bases. The ends lost 3 bases at V and 0 bases at J; junction bases unmatched: 5. The CDR3 totals 18 residues. Germline values: CDR1 SGHNT, CDR2 YYREEE (reference sequence). Here the CDR3 reads CASSSGTGGNSYNSPLHF. CDR3 bases: TGTGCCAGCAGCTCTGGGACAGGGGGGAACTCCTATAATTCACCCCTCCACTTT.

The chain is built from TRBV28 and TRBJ1-5; D remains unclear. The CDR3 extends over 13 amino acids. The germline V gene has CDR1 MDHEN and CDR2 SYDVKM. V dropped 6 bases and J dropped 16 bases, with 22 bases sitting between them. The DNA of the CDR3 is TGTGCCAGCAGAAACGATGGTACAGCCATGTTTCATTTT. It encodes CASRNDGTAMFHF.

This chain links TRBV7-2 with TRBJ2-1, with 8 positions matching TRBD2. Germline V lookup: CDR1 SGHTA, CDR2 FQGNSA. The V gene end was trimmed by 0 bases and the J gene end by 5 bases; junction bases not matched to a gene: 3. The CDR3 spans 15 residues. Written as DNA, the CDR3 is TGTGCCAGCAGCTTAGCGACTAGCGTCGACAATGAGCAGTTCTTC. Amino acid sequence: CASSLATSVDNEQFF.

There are a few counts of this clone. This sequence joins TRBV30 and TRBJ1-6; 9 bases align to TRBD1. Germline loops: CDR1 GTSNPN, CDR2 SVGIG (reference sequence). The CDR3 has 15 residues. Unmatched junction bases numbered 4, after V lost 1 base and J lost 6 bases. As DNA, the CDR3 is TGTGCCTGGAGTGCTAACAGGGGGCGTAATTCACCCCTCCACTTT. Translated: CAWSANRGRNSPLHF.

This clone has only a few counts. The chain joins TRBV15 to TRBJ1-2; 9 bases are shared with TRBD1. V lost 0 bases, J lost 8 bases, and 4 bases stayed unmatched. The CDR3 runs to 14 residues. Germline assignment: CDR1 LNHNV and CDR2 YYDKDF (reference sequence). In nucleotides, the CDR3 is TGTGCCACCAGCAGAGACGGGGACAGGGCCGGCTACACCTTC. The encoded protein is CATSRDGDRAGYTF. Filled out from reference TRBV15 and TRBJ1-2, the complete variable domain reads DAMVIQNPRYQVTQFGKPVTLSCSQTLNHNVMYWYQQKSSQAPKLLFHYYDKDFNNEADTPDNFQSRRPNTSFCFLDIRSPGLGDTAMYLCATSRDGDRAGYTFGSGTRLTVV.

The chain is built from TRBV7-9 and TRBJ1-3; D not certain. This CDR3 contains 17 residues. V dropped 5 bases and J dropped 1 base, with 18 bases sitting between them. Per germline, CDR1 SEHNR and CDR2 FQNEAQ (reference sequence). CDR3 nucleotide sequence: TGTGCCAGCAGCCCTAAGGACCCCAGGAGGTCTGGAAACACCATATATTTT. Translating gives CASSPKDPRRSGNTIYF. The whole variable domain, filled in from reference TRBV7-9 and TRBJ1-3, reads DTGVSQNPRHKITKRGQNVTFRCDPISEHNRLYWYRQTLGQGPEFLTYFQNEAQLEKSRLLSDRFSAERPKGSFSTLEIQRTEQGDSAMYLCASSPKDPRRSGNTIYFGEGSWLTVV.

V gene TRBV4-1 combines with J gene TRBJ2-3, with D possibly matching TRBD2 (5 bases). This CDR3 has 16 amino acids. Germline V gene data show CDR1 as MGHRA and CDR2 as YSYEKL. Between the trimmed V and J ends, which lost 1 base and 2 bases, there was a span of 13 bases. As DNA, the CDR3 is TGCGCCAGCAGCCAAGGCGGACTGACTACCACAGATACGCAGTATTTT. Translating gives CASSQGGLTTTDTQYF.

The V gene is TRBV7-3, the J gene TRBJ2-1; TRBD1 matches at 10 bases. Germline loops: CDR1 SGHTA, CDR2 FQGTGA. The CDR3 is made up of 16 amino acids. The V gene end was trimmed by 1 base and the J gene end by 4 bases; junction bases not matched to a gene: 4. The CDR3 coding sequence is TGTGCCAGCAGCTTAATGGGACAGGGGCAATACAATGAGCAGTTCTTC. As protein: CASSLMGQGQYNEQFF.

The chain recombines TRBV13 with TRBJ1-3; 10 bases line up with TRBD1. Trimming at V came to 3 bases and at J to 0 bases, leaving 5 bases not matched to a gene. Germline assignment: CDR1 PRHDT and CDR2 FYEKMQ (reference sequence). This CDR3 comprises 17 residues. The CDR3 here is CASSFGTGVISGNTIYF. The CDR3 nucleotides are TGTGCCAGCAGCTTCGGGACAGGGGTTATCTCTGGAAACACCATATATTTT.

CDR3 sequence: CASGLQGGHTEAFF. For the CDR3, the DNA is TGTGCTAGTGGTTTGCAGGGTGGCCACACTGAAGCTTTCTTT. V usage is TRBV12-5 and J usage is TRBJ1-1; D perhaps matches TRBD1 (5 bases). The CDR3 extends over 14 amino acids. Trimming took off 2 bases at V and 3 bases at J, with 10 bases between the two ends. The germline gives CDR1 LGHNT, CDR2 FRNRAP. Based on the CDR3 plus reference TRBV12-5 and TRBJ1-1, the full variable domain is DARVTQTPRHKVTEMGQEVTMRCQPILGHNTVFWYRQTMMQGLELLAYFRNRAPLDDSGMPKDRFSAEMPDATLATLKIQPSEPRDSAVYFCASGLQGGHTEAFFGQGTRLTVV.

This clone was counted a few times. The chain is built from TRBV18 and TRBJ2-5; 13 bases fit TRBD2. The J call may be incorrect, as the DNA end agrees better with TRBJ2-7. The length of the CDR3 is 15 residues. CDR1 is KGHSH, CDR2 LQKENI, per germline. The CDR3 sequence: CASSPRTSGRGEQYF. The CDR3 DNA reads as TGTGCCAGCTCACCCCGGACTAGCGGGAGAGGCGAGCAGTACTTC.

The chain joins TRBV6-5 to TRBJ2-7, with 7 bases lining up with TRBD2. Germline V CDR1 and CDR2: MNHEY, SVGAGI. This CDR3 is built from 13 residues. Trimming at V came to 6 bases and at J to 4 bases, leaving 6 bases not matched to a gene. This CDR3 reads CASSSERGYEQYF. In DNA, the CDR3 is TGTGCCAGCAGCTCAGAGCGGGGTTACGAGCAGTACTTC.

The V and J genes are TRBV6-1 and TRBJ1-5; a possible D gene is TRBD1 (6 bases). CDR3 length equals 15 residues. Germline V gene data show CDR1 as MNHNS and CDR2 as SASEGT. Trimming shortened V by 1 base and J by 6 bases, and 13 bases separated the two germline ends. This CDR3 reads CASSEVEGVRQPQHF. CDR3 DNA: TGTGCCAGCAGTGAAGTTGAGGGGGTGCGTCAGCCCCAGCATTTT.

The chain has TRBV6-5 and TRBJ1-5; possibly TRBD1 for D (5 bases). The CDR3 is 14 residues long. Germline values: CDR1 MNHEY, CDR2 SVGAGI. V was clipped by 2 bases and J by 6 bases, with 11 bases between them. The CDR3 sequence: CASSYGGDGQPQHF. The CDR3 coding sequence is TGTGCCAGCAGTTACGGGGGGGATGGTCAGCCCCAGCATTTT.

The chain uses TRBV6-1 and TRBJ1-5; 7 bases line up with TRBD1. The junction had 6 bases not matched to a gene; V was cut back by 5 bases and J by 5 bases. Germline V gene data show CDR1 as MNHNS and CDR2 as SASEGT. The CDR3 runs to 14 residues. The CDR3 region is CASSSGQVYQPQHF. The CDR3 region has the DNA TGTGCCAGCAGTAGCGGACAGGTATATCAGCCCCAGCATTTT.

CDR3 in amino acids: CASRRSSYEQYF. CDR3 DNA sequence: TGCGCCAGCAGGAGGAGCTCCTACGAGCAGTACTTC. The chain couples TRBV5-1 to TRBJ2-7; the D is unclear. V gave up 5 bases and J gave up 0 bases, with 6 bases separating them. Germline CDR1 is SGHRS and CDR2 is YFSETQ. The CDR3 extends over 12 amino acids.

This clone was picked up a small number of times. This chain links TRBV7-9 with TRBJ2-1; 12 positions agree with TRBD1. The CDR3 has 16 amino acids. Unmatched junction bases numbered 4, after V lost 2 bases and J lost 5 bases. Per the germline V gene, CDR1 is SEHNR and CDR2 is FQNEAQ (reference sequence). CDR3 region: CASSLIGTGGNNEQFF. The CDR3 DNA sequence: TGTGCCAGCAGCTTAATTGGGACAGGGGGCAACAATGAGCAGTTCTTC.

This clone occurred once. The sample holds other DNA sequences that translate to the same CDR3. V usage is TRBV25-1 and J usage is TRBJ2-7; tentative D call: TRBD2 (5 bases). This CDR3 spans 14 amino acids. The V gene's germline CDR1 is MGHDK and CDR2 SYGVNS. Trimming shortened V by 2 bases and J by 4 bases, and 12 bases separated the two germline ends. CDR3 protein: CASSELRDGYEQYF. CDR3 DNA sequence: TGTGCCAGCAGTGAACTGAGGGATGGGTACGAGCAGTACTTC.

The CDR3 region is CASSLRRRGFYEQYF. CDR3 coding DNA: TGTGCCAGCAGCCTCCGGCGGCGGGGGTTCTACGAGCAGTACTTC. This chain links TRBV28 with TRBJ2-7, with 7 bases matching TRBD2. V lost 6 bases and J lost 3; bases outside the gene matches: 11. This CDR3 has 15 amino acids. The germline V gene encodes CDR1 MDHEN and CDR2 SYDVKM. Looking up the rest from reference TRBV28 and TRBJ2-7 gives the full variable domain: DVKVTQSSRYLVKRTGEKVFLECVQDMDHENMFWYRQDPGLGLRLIYFSYDVKMKEKGDIPEGYSVSREKKERFSLILESASTNQTSMYLCASSLRRRGFYEQYFGPGTRLTVT.

The chain couples TRBV6-5 to TRBJ1-5; TRBD1 agrees at 9 bases. The CDR3 spans 13 residues. Trimming took 11 bases from V and 5 from J; bases not matched to a gene: 7. The V gene's germline CDR1 is MNHEY and CDR2 SVGAGI. This CDR3 is CAGRTGEHQPQHF. The CDR3 region has the DNA TGTGCCGGTAGGACAGGGGAACATCAGCCCCAGCATTTT.

The rearrangement joins TRBV5-1 to TRBJ2-7; 7 bases align to TRBD2. The CDR3 extends over 16 amino acids. CDR1 and CDR2 (germline): SGHRS, YFSETQ. The ends lost 1 base at V and 4 bases at J; junction bases unmatched: 11. This chain's CDR3 is CASSLWAGASNYEQYF. The CDR3 nucleotides are TGCGCCAGCAGCTTGTGGGCGGGAGCTTCAAATTACGAGCAGTACTTC.

This chain joins TRBV12-5 and TRBJ2-1; maybe TRBD2 (6 bases). CDR3 length: 15 residues. The germline V and J ends were trimmed by 3 bases and 5 bases, with 14 bases remaining between them. From germline, CDR1 is LGHNT and CDR2 FRNRAP. CDR3 sequence reads: CASGFSASGHNEQFF. The CDR3 region has the DNA TGTGCTAGTGGTTTTTCGGCAAGCGGGCACAATGAGCAGTTCTTC.

The chain joins TRBV5-6 to TRBJ1-1; a possible D gene is TRBD1 (6 bases). The CDR3 length is 14 residues. Germline lookup yields CDR1 SGHDT and CDR2 YYEEEE. Trimming removed 3 bases at V and 4 bases at J, with 13 bases between. The CDR3 here is CASSYRESGTEAFF. As DNA, the CDR3 is TGTGCCAGCAGCTACAGGGAGTCGGGCACTGAAGCTTTCTTT.